This T cell receptor (beta chain) was recovered during a study of blood T cell repertoires in COVID-19. Study overall: Specimens from acute and convalescent COVID-19 originated in the United States, Italy and Spain. PBMCs, B-cell-depleted T cells, or T cells provided the cDNA or gDNA that made up the material.

Original processing notes: Estimates of nucleated cell counts were drawn from the amplification of reference gene primers. Assay used: immunoSEQ multiplex PCR; TCRdb lists only in-frame clones, some missing. That table is the source of V, J and clone size, and D and trimming were worked out from the DNA. Seen here are 150,000 to 200,000 clones, about four fifths observed once, and the top ten hold about 10%. Germline CDR1 reads MRHNA; CDR2 reads SNTAGT. This CDR3 comprises 13 residues. V shed 6 bases and J shed 1 base, with 6 bases lying between them. The Seattle patients joined while their infection was active and were tracked longitudinally afterward.

The J gene is TRBJ2-2, the V gene TRBV6-4; the D gene is possibly TRBD2 (6 bases). This TCR was recovered from a middle-aged woman with COVID-19, enrolled during active disease. Sequenced material: peripheral blood. This CDR3 is CASSGGNTGELFF. CDR3 DNA: TGTGCCAGCAGCGGGGGGAACACCGGGGAGCTGTTTTTT.